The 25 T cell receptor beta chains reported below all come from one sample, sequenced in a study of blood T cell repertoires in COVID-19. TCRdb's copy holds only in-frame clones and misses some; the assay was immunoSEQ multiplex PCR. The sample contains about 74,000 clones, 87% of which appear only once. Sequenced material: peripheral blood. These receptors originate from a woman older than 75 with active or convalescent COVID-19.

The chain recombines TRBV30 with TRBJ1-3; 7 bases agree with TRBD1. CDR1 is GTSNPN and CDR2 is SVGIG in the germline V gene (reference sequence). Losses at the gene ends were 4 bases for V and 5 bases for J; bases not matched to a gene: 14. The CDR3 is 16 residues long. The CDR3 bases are TGTGCCTGGACTCCCCCAGGGGGAAGGGGCCGAAACACCATATATTTT. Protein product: CAWTPPGGRGRNTIYF.

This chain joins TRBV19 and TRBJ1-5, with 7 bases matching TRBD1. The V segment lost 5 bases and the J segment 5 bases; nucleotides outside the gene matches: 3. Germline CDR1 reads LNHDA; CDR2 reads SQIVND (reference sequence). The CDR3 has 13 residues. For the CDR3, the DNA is TGTGCCAGTAGTCTCGGGACAGATCAGCCCCAGCATTTT. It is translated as CASSLGTDQPQHF. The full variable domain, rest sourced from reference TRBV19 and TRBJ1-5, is DGGITQSPKYLFRKEGQNVTLSCEQNLNHDAMYWYRQDPGQGLRLIYYSQIVNDFQKGDIAEGYSVSREKKESFPLTVTSAQKNPTAFYLCASSLGTDQPQHFGDGTRLSIL.

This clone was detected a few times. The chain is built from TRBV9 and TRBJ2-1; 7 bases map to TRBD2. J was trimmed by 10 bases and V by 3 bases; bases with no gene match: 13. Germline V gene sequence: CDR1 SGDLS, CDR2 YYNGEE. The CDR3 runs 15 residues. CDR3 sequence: CASSEWSGYGGEQFF. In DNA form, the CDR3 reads TGTGCCAGCAGCGAATGGTCCGGCTACGGGGGGGAGCAGTTCTTC.

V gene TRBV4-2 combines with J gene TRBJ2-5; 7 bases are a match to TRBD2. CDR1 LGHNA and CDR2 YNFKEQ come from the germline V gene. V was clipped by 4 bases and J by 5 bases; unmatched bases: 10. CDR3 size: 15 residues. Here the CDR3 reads CASSRELAPTETQYF. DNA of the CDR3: TGTGCCAGCAGCCGGGAACTAGCGCCGACGGAGACCCAGTACTTC.

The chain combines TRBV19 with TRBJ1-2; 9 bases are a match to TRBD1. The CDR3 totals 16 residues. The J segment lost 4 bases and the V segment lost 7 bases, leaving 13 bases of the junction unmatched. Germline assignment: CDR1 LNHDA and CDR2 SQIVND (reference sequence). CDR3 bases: TGTGCCAGTACTCCCATAGACAGGGGGGCCTCCTATGGCTACACCTTC. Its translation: CASTPIDRGASYGYTF.

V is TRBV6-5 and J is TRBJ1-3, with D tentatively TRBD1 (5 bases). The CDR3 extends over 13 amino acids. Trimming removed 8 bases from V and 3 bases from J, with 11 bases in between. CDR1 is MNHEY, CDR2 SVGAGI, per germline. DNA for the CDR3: TGTGCCAGCTTTAACAGGCGTGGAAACACCATATATTTT. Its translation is CASFNRRGNTIYF.

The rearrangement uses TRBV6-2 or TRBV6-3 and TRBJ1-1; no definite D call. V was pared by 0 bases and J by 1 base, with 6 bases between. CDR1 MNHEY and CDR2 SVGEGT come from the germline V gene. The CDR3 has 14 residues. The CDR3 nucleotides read TGTGCCAGCAGTTACTCGTACAAGAACACTGAAGCTTTCTTT. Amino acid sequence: CASSYSYKNTEAFF.

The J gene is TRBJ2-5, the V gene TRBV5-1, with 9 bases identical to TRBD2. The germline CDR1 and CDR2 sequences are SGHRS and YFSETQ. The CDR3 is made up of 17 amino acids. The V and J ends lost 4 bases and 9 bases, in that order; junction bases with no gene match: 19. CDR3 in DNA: TGCGCCAGCAGCCGCATTCCCCAGCGGGGGGACCCCGAGGCCCAGTACTTC. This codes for CASSRIPQRGDPEAQYF.

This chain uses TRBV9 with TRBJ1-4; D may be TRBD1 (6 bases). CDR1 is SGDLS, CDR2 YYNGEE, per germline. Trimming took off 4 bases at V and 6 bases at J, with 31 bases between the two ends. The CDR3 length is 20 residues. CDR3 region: CASSLTRPYRVPQSHEKLFF. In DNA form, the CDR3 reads TGTGCCAGCAGCCTCACCCGCCCATACAGGGTACCCCAAAGTCATGAAAAACTGTTTTTT.

Written as DNA, the CDR3 is TGCGCCAGCAGTGAAGAGTTCGGCGAGCAGTACTTC. As protein: CASSEEFGEQYF. The V call is TRBV10-2, the J call TRBJ2-7; D unclear. V lost 3 bases, J lost 6 bases, and 9 bases lay in between. The CDR3 contains 12 residues. Per the germline V gene, CDR1 is WSHSY and CDR2 is SAAADI.

The CDR3, as DNA: TGTGCCAGTGGTAATCACAGGGGCGCGAGCACAGATACGCAGTATTTT. This translates into CASGNHRGASTDTQYF. The J gene is TRBJ2-3, the V gene TRBV19; 7 nucleotides line up with TRBD1. The CDR3 has 16 amino acids. Trimming at V came to 8 bases and at J to 0 bases, leaving 11 bases not matched to a gene. Germline CDR1 reads LNHDA; CDR2 reads SQIVND (reference sequence).

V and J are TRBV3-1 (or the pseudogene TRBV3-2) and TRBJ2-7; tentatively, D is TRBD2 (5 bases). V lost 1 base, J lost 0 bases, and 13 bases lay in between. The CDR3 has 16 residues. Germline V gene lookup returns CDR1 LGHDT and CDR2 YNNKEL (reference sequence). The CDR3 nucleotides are TGTGCCAGCAGCCAAGGGGCCCAGCGGAACTCCTACGAGCAGTACTTC. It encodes CASSQGAQRNSYEQYF.

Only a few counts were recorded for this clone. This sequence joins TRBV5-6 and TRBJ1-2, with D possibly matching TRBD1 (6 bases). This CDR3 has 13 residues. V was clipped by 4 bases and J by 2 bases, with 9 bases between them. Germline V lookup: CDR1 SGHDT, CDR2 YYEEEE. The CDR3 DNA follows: TGTGCCAGCAGCGTTGACAGGAACTATGGCTACACCTTC. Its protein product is CASSVDRNYGYTF.

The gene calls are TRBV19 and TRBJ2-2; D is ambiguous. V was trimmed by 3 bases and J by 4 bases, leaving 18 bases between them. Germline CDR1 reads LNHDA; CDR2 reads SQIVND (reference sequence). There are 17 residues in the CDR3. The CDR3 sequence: CASSIDLLRFGTGELFF. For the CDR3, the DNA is TGTGCCAGTAGTATCGATCTGTTGCGGTTTGGCACCGGGGAGCTGTTTTTT.

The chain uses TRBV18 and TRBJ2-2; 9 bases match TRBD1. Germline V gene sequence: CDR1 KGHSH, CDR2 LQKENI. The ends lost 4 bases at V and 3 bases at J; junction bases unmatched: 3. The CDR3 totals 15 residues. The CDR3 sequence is CASSLDRGDTGELFF. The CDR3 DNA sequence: TGTGCCAGCTCACTGGACAGGGGAGACACCGGGGAGCTGTTTTTT. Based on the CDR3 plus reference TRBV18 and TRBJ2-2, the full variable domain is NAGVMQNPRHLVRRRGQEARLRCSPMKGHSHVYWYRQLPEEGLKFMVYLQKENIIDESGMPKERFSAEFPKEGPSILRIQQVVRGDSAAYFCASSLDRGDTGELFFGEGSRLTVL.

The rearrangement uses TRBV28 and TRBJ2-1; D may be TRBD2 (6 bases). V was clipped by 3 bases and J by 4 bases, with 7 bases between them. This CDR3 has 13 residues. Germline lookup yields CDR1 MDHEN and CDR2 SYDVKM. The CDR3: CASSLGGYNEQFF. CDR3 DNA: TGTGCCAGCAGTTTGGGAGGATACAATGAGCAGTTCTTC.

The CDR3 DNA reads as TGCAGTGCTAGTCCCTCGGGGGGGAGAGGTTTCACTGAAGCTTTCTTT. As protein: CSASPSGGRGFTEAFF. The chain employs TRBV20-1 and TRBJ1-1, with D tentatively TRBD1 (5 bases). From germline, CDR1 is DFQATT and CDR2 SNEGSKA (reference sequence). Deletions cut 3 bases from V and 4 bases from J, with 21 bases between. CDR3 length: 16 amino acids.

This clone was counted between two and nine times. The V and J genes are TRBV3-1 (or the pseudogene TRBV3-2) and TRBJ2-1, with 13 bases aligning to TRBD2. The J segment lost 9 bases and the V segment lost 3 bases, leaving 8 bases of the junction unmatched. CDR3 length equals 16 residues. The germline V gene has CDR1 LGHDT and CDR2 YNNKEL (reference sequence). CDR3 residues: CASSQRTSGGAGEQFF. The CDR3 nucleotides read TGTGCCAGCAGCCAGAGGACTAGCGGGGGTGCGGGTGAGCAGTTCTTC.

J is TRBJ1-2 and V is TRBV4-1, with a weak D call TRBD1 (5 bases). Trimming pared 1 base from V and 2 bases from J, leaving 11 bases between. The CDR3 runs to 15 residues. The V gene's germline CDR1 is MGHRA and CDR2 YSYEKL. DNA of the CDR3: TGCGCCAGCAGCCAAGGTCGAGACAGAAACTATGGCTACACCTTC. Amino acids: CASSQGRDRNYGYTF.

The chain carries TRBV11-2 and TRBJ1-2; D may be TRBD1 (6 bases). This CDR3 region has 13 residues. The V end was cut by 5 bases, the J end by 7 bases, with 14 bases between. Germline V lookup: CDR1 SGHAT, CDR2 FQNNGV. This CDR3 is CASSATGLSGYTF. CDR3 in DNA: TGTGCCAGCAGCGCCACAGGGCTATCTGGCTACACCTTC. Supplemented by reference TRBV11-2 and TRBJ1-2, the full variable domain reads EAGVAQSPRYKIIEKRQSVAFWCNPISGHATLYWYQQILGQGPKLLIQFQNNGVVDDSQLPKDRFSAERLKGVDSTLKIQPAKLEDSAVYLCASSATGLSGYTFGSGTRLTVV.

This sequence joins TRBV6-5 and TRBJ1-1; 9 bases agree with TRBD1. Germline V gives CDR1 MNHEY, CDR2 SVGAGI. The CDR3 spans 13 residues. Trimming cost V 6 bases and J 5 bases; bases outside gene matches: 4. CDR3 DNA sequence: TGTGCCAGCAGGCTACAGGGGGCGACTGAAGCTTTCTTT. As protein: CASRLQGATEAFF.

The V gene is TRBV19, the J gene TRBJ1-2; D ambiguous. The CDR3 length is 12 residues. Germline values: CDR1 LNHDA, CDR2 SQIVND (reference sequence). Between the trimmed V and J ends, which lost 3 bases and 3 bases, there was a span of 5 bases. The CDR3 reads CASSIPDYGYTF. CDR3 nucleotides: TGTGCCAGTAGTATCCCCGACTATGGCTACACCTTC. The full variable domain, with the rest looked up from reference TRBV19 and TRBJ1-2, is DGGITQSPKYLFRKEGQNVTLSCEQNLNHDAMYWYRQDPGQGLRLIYYSQIVNDFQKGDIAEGYSVSREKKESFPLTVTSAQKNPTAFYLCASSIPDYGYTFGSGTRLTVV.

The CDR3 nucleotides are TGTGCCACCAGCTGGGACAGGGAAGTGTTCACTGAAGCTTTCTTT. This translates into CATSWDREVFTEAFF. The rearrangement links TRBV15 to TRBJ1-1, with TRBD1 identical over 9 bases. The CDR3 sequence is 15 residues long. The germline CDR1 and CDR2 sequences are LNHNV and YYDKDF (reference sequence). Losses at the gene ends were 5 bases for V and 4 bases for J; bases not matched to a gene: 8.

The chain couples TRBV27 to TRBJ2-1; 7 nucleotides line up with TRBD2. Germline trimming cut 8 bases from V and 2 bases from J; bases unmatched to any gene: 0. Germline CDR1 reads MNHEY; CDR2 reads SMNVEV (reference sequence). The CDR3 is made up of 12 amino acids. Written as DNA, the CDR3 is TGTGCCAGCGGGACTACCTACAATGAGCAGTTCTTC. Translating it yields CASGTTYNEQFF.

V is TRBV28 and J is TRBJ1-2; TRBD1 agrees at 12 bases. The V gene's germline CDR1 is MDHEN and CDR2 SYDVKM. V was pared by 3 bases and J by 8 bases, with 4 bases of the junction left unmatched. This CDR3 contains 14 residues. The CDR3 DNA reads TGTGCCAGCAGTTTGGGGACAGGGGGCTGGGGCTACACCTTC. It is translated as CASSLGTGGWGYTF.